Following are 31 T cell receptor beta chains from one sample sequenced in a study of early T cells in non-severe SARS-CoV-2 infection. TCRdb analysed the 5' RACE reads with MiXCR anew, one entry per CDR3 protein. The table shows some 60,000 distinct CDR3 sequences, with 8.5% to 10% occurring only once. Input material: whole blood. All receptors derive from an adult who was a healthcare worker with PCR-confirmed SARS-CoV-2 infection or an uninfected control (not recorded which).

This clonotype occurred many times. The rearrangement joins TRBV12-3 or TRBV12-4 to TRBJ1-1, with D maybe TRBD1 (5 bases). The CDR3 has 14 amino acids. V lost 4 bases to trimming and J lost 5 bases, with 14 bases between them. CDR3 nucleotide sequence: TGTGCCAGCAGTTCCCACCTCCGGGGGACTGAAGCTTTCTTT. Encoded protein: CASSSHLRGTEAFF.

The sample holds a few counts of this clonotype. The V and J genes are TRBV5-1 and TRBJ1-1; D is undetermined. The CDR3 consists of 15 residues. V was pared by 2 bases and J by 2 bases, with 13 bases between. Germline V gives CDR1 SGHRS, CDR2 YFSETQ. As DNA, the CDR3 is TGCGCCAGCAGCTTTGGGGAGTTACGAAACACTGAAGCTTTCTTT. Protein product: CASSFGELRNTEAFF.

A remark on this clonotype: This clone may be a read error of a much larger clone one base away. The rearrangement links TRBV5-1 to TRBJ2-6, with 7 bases identical to TRBD1. The CDR3 covers 15 residues. CDR1 is SGHRS, CDR2 YFSETQ, per germline. This CDR3 is CANSEGQSGANVLTF. Here the CDR3 DNA reads TGCGCCAACAGCGAGGGACAGTCTGGGGCCAACGTCCTGACTTTC.

J is TRBJ1-4 and V is TRBV7-9, with 8 bases identical to TRBD1. The V and J ends lost 6 bases and 7 bases, in that order; junction bases with no gene match: 10. The CDR3 loop spans 15 amino acids. Per germline, CDR1 SEHNR and CDR2 FQNEAQ (reference sequence). CDR3 in DNA: TGTGCCAGCAGACCCACAGGGGGAAAAGGTGAAAAACTGTTTTTT. This codes for CASRPTGGKGEKLFF.

This clonotype was recorded at least ten times. The chain uses TRBV3-1 and TRBJ1-2; tentatively, D is TRBD1 (6 bases). The germline gives CDR1 LGHDT, CDR2 YNNKEL (reference sequence). The CDR3 consists of 13 residues. The V end was cut by 4 bases, the J end by 8 bases, with 14 bases between. CDR3 DNA sequence: TGTGCCAGCAGCCCCGCCCTAGGGGGGGGCTACACCTTC. Its protein is CASSPALGGGYTF.

This clonotype appeared many times. The V gene is TRBV5-1, the J gene TRBJ2-1; 8 positions match TRBD2. From germline, CDR1 is SGHRS and CDR2 YFSETQ. This CDR3 region has 18 residues. Germline trimming cut 1 base from V and 0 bases from J; bases unmatched to any gene: 9. This CDR3 is CASSLRQASGLSYNEQFF. CDR3 DNA sequence: TGCGCCAGCAGCTTGCGTCAGGCTAGCGGGCTCTCCTACAATGAGCAGTTCTTC.

This clonotype was detected a few times. The CDR3 loop reads CSASRDAVHQETQYF. CDR3 nucleotides: TGCAGTGCTAGCAGGGACGCAGTACACCAAGAGACCCAGTACTTC. This chain links TRBV20-1 with TRBJ2-5, with D perhaps being TRBD1 or TRBD2 (5 bases each). Trimming shortened V by 3 bases and J by 0 bases, and 14 bases separated the two germline ends. From germline, CDR1 is DFQATT and CDR2 SNEGSKA (reference sequence). This CDR3 spans 15 amino acids.

The sample holds a few counts of this clonotype. The chain joins TRBV29-1 to TRBJ2-2, with a weak D call TRBD1 (6 bases). Germline CDR1 SQVTM, CDR2 ANQGSEA. This CDR3 comprises 15 residues. V gave up 5 bases and J gave up 2 bases, with 15 bases separating them. CDR3 nucleotide sequence: TGCAGCGTTCAGGCGGCAGGGGCAAACACCGGGGAGCTGTTTTTT. Protein product: CSVQAAGANTGELFF.

This rearrangement joins TRBV5-1 to TRBJ2-1; D not resolved. V lost 0 bases, J lost 6 bases, and 19 bases lay in between. The CDR3 extends over 17 amino acids. Germline V lookup: CDR1 SGHRS, CDR2 YFSETQ. CDR3 region: CASSLDYRVGTVNEQFF. CDR3 DNA: TGCGCCAGCAGCTTGGATTATCGGGTGGGCACCGTCAATGAGCAGTTCTTC.

In this sample, this clonotype turned up many times. The chain couples TRBV4-2 to TRBJ1-4; D not certain. Germline V gives CDR1 LGHNA, CDR2 YNFKEQ. Trimming stripped 4 bases from V and 7 bases from J, with 13 bases between. The CDR3 extends over 14 amino acids. The CDR3 nucleotides are TGTGCCAGCAGCCCTTTGGGGAGCAGTGAAAAACTGTTTTTT. It yields the protein CASSPLGSSEKLFF.

This clonotype was seen ten or more times. The chain carries TRBV5-1 and TRBJ2-5; D ambiguous. Germline CDR1 reads SGHRS; CDR2 reads YFSETQ. The CDR3 is 15 residues long. Between the trimmed V and J ends, which lost 3 bases and 1 base, there was a span of 13 bases. The CDR3 region is CASSYAGVTQETQYF. For the CDR3, the DNA is TGCGCCAGCAGCTACGCCGGAGTCACCCAAGAGACCCAGTACTTC. Looking up the rest from reference TRBV5-1 and TRBJ2-5 gives the full variable domain: KAGVTQTPRYLIKTRGQQVTLSCSPISGHRSVSWYQQTPGQGLQFLFEYFSETQRNKGNFPGRFSGRQFSNSRSEMNVSTLELGDSALYLCASSYAGVTQETQYFGPGTRLLVL.

This clonotype came up many times. The chain carries TRBV5-4 and TRBJ2-7; no firm D call. The ends were cut back, 0 bases at V and 0 bases at J, with 7 bases in the middle. The CDR3 is 14 amino acids. The germline V gene has CDR1 SGHNT and CDR2 YYREEE (reference sequence). The CDR3: CASSLGQDSYEQYF. For the CDR3, the DNA is TGTGCCAGCAGCTTGGGCCAGGACTCCTACGAGCAGTACTTC.

J is TRBJ2-5 and V is TRBV7-8, with 9 positions matching TRBD1. Germline loops: CDR1 SGHVS, CDR2 FQNEAQ. The CDR3 sequence is 16 residues long. The V segment lost 7 bases and the J segment 1 base; nucleotides outside the gene matches: 10. CDR3 loop: CASTTVPGQGQETQYF. The CDR3 DNA is TGTGCCAGCACCACCGTCCCGGGACAGGGCCAAGAGACCCAGTACTTC.

This clonotype has at least ten counts. The rearrangement links TRBV15 to TRBJ1-4; possibly TRBD1 for D (6 bases). Germline-derived CDR1 and CDR2 are LNHNV and YYDKDF (reference sequence). The V end was cut by 0 bases, the J end by 10 bases, with 9 bases between. This CDR3 has 13 amino acids. CDR3 loop: CATSRDRGGKLFF. The CDR3 DNA sequence: TGTGCCACCAGCAGAGATCGAGGGGGAAAACTGTTTTTT.

This clonotype was recorded at least ten times. The chain is built from TRBV2 and TRBJ2-1, with 11 nucleotides matching TRBD2. CDR1 is SNHLY and CDR2 is FYNNEI in the germline V gene. The CDR3 is made up of 18 amino acids. J gave up 0 bases and V 5 bases, and 9 bases lay outside the gene matches. Here the CDR3 DNA reads TGTGCCAGCAGTTCGCTTCCGGGACTAGCGGACTCCTACAATGAGCAGTTCTTC. Translated, it gives CASSSLPGLADSYNEQFF.

This clonotype was observed at least ten times. The V call is TRBV7-2, the J call TRBJ2-1; the match to TRBD1 covers 7 bases. This CDR3 is 15 amino acids long. The junction had 4 bases not matched to a gene; V was cut back by 5 bases and J by 0 bases. CDR1 and CDR2 (germline): SGHTA, FQGNSA. CDR3 loop: CASSPGTASYNEQFF. The DNA for the CDR3 is TGTGCCAGCAGCCCCGGGACAGCCTCCTACAATGAGCAGTTCTTC.

This clonotype was picked up many times. The chain employs TRBV10-3 and TRBJ2-3; D is possibly TRBD2 (6 bases). This CDR3 region has 14 residues. CDR1 and CDR2 from the germline V gene are ENHRY and SYGVKD. V dropped 4 bases and J dropped 1 base, with 9 bases sitting between them. DNA for the CDR3: TGTGCCATCAGTGGAGGGGAGGGCACAGATACGCAGTATTTT. Amino acid sequence: CAISGGEGTDTQYF.

V usage is TRBV6-6 and J usage is TRBJ2-5, with TRBD2 matching 13 bases. Trimming took 5 bases from V and 5 from J; bases not matched to a gene: 14. Germline CDR1 and CDR2: MNHNY and SVGAGI (reference sequence). CDR3 length: 18 residues. The CDR3 protein is CASSPLGLAGEGGETQYF. In DNA, the CDR3 is TGTGCCAGCAGTCCCCTCGGACTAGCGGGAGAGGGGGGGGAGACCCAGTACTTC.

This clonotype was detected ten times or more. The V and J genes are TRBV7-9 and TRBJ2-7, with D possibly being TRBD1 or TRBD2 (5 bases each). The CDR3 runs 12 residues. The germline V gene encodes CDR1 SEHNR and CDR2 FQNEAQ (reference sequence). V was cut by 3 bases and J by 3 bases, with 6 bases left in between. The chain's CDR3 is CASSLGVYEQYF. In DNA, the CDR3 is TGTGCCAGCAGCTTGGGGGTCTACGAGCAGTACTTC.

This clonotype was counted ten times or more. The rearrangement uses TRBV7-2 and TRBJ1-5; no clear D. CDR1 SGHTA and CDR2 FQGNSA come from the germline V gene. This CDR3 comprises 14 residues. Deletions cut 5 bases from V and 7 bases from J, with 15 bases between. Here the CDR3 reads CASSQPGLRQPQHF. CDR3 nucleotide sequence: TGTGCCAGCAGCCAACCGGGCCTGCGGCAGCCCCAGCATTTT.

Comment on this clonotype: This may come from a read error, since a much larger clone is one base off. This sequence joins TRBV29-1 and TRBJ2-3; D gene ambiguous. V was trimmed by 0 bases and J by 2 bases, leaving 9 bases between them. The CDR3 is made up of 14 amino acids. Germline CDR1 is SQVTM and CDR2 is ANQGSEA. DNA for the CDR3: TGCAGCGTTGAAGATTGCGGATACACAGATACGCAGTATTTT. It codes for CSVEDCGYTDTQYF.

This clonotype was seen many times. The chain employs TRBV29-1 and TRBJ1-4, with D uncertain. The germline V and J ends were trimmed by 5 bases and 8 bases, with 18 bases remaining between them. Looked up from germline, CDR1 is SQVTM and CDR2 is ANQGSEA. This CDR3 has 14 residues. The CDR3 DNA is TGCAGCGTTCCCACCCCGGGAGGGAGGGAAAAACTGTTTTTT. Its translation is CSVPTPGGREKLFF. Using reference TRBV29-1 and TRBJ1-4 for the parts outside the CDR3, the full variable domain is SAVISQKPSRDICQRGTSLTIQCQVDSQVTMMFWYRQQPGQSLTLIATANQGSEATYESGFVIDKFPISRPNLTFSTLTVSNMSPEDSSIYLCSVPTPGGREKLFFGSGTQLSVL.

The chain employs TRBV5-6 and TRBJ2-7; TRBD2 matches 10 bases. The CDR3 runs 16 residues. Germline trimming cut 4 bases from V and 2 bases from J; bases unmatched to any gene: 9. Germline CDR1 SGHDT, CDR2 YYEEEE. DNA for the CDR3: TGTGCCAGCAGCATCACGACCGGGACTAGCGCCTACGAGCAGTACTTC. Translating it yields CASSITTGTSAYEQYF.

This clonotype has at least ten counts. The chain carries TRBV13 and TRBJ2-2; the D is unclear. The CDR3 contains 14 residues. Germline-derived CDR1 and CDR2 are PRHDT and FYEKMQ (reference sequence). Trimming pared 1 base from V and 5 bases from J, leaving 8 bases between. CDR3 DNA sequence: TGTGCCAGCAGCTTAGAGGCCCAGACCGGGGAGCTGTTTTTT. It encodes CASSLEAQTGELFF.

This clonotype was observed many times. The chain uses TRBV29-1 and TRBJ1-5; 7 bases line up with TRBD1. The CDR3 contains 13 residues. Germline V lookup: CDR1 SQVTM, CDR2 ANQGSEA. V lost 4 bases to trimming and J lost 9 bases; unmatched junction nucleotides: 9. The CDR3 nucleotides are TGCAGCGTTGTTTCAGGGGGATCGGGGCCCCAGCATTTT. It encodes CSVVSGGSGPQHF.

This clonotype was found many times. The DNA for the CDR3 is TGTGCCAGCAGTCTAGAGGGTGAGCAGTTCTTC. Protein product: CASSLEGEQFF. V is TRBV12-3 or TRBV12-4 and J is TRBJ2-1; possibly TRBD2 for D (5 bases). Trimming shortened V by 5 bases and J by 9 bases, and 8 bases separated the two germline ends. The CDR3 contains 11 residues.

This clonotype was counted at least ten times. The chain links TRBV12-3 or TRBV12-4 to TRBJ2-5, with TRBD1 identical over 7 bases. The ends lost 2 bases at V and 14 bases at J; junction bases unmatched: 8. The CDR3 consists of 12 residues. CDR3 sequence: CASSLIVGTVYF. As DNA, the CDR3 is TGTGCCAGCAGTTTAATAGTCGGGACAGTTTACTTC.

This clonotype was detected only a few times. The chain combines TRBV9 with TRBJ2-2; 10 bases line up with TRBD2. With 6 bases clipped from V and 6 bases from J, the junction kept 11 bases outside the gene matches. The CDR3 has 16 residues. The germline gives CDR1 SGDLS, CDR2 YYNGEE. The CDR3 nucleotides are TGTGCCAGCACGAGGGCGCTAGCGGGAGTCGCCGGGGAGCTGTTTTTT. Residues: CASTRALAGVAGELFF. Complete variable domain (other parts from reference TRBV9 and TRBJ2-2): DSGVTQTPKHLITATGQRVTLRCSPRSGDLSVYWYQQSLDQGLQFLIQYYNGEERAKGNILERFSAQQFPDLHSELNLSSLELGDSALYFCASTRALAGVAGELFFGEGSRLTVL.

This clonotype was seen at least ten times. The chain combines TRBV7-2 with TRBJ2-1; 14 bases map to TRBD2. In germline, CDR1 is SGHTA, CDR2 FQGNSA. J gave up 7 bases and V 1 base, and 6 bases lay outside the gene matches. The CDR3 totals 17 residues. This CDR3 reads CASSLVGTSGSGNEQFF. The CDR3 region has the DNA TGTGCCAGCAGCTTAGTAGGGACTAGCGGGAGTGGGAATGAGCAGTTCTTC.

The V call is TRBV20-1, the J call TRBJ1-1; D gene ambiguous. This CDR3 has 13 residues. Trimming shortened V by 2 bases and J by 0 bases, and 7 bases separated the two germline ends. The germline V gene encodes CDR1 DFQATT and CDR2 SNEGSKA (reference sequence). The CDR3 region is CSARKSLNTEAFF. The DNA for the CDR3 is TGCAGTGCTAGAAAATCTTTGAACACTGAAGCTTTCTTT.

This clonotype was detected a few times. The chain has TRBV25-1 and TRBJ1-5; D unresolved. Germline CDR1 MGHDK, CDR2 SYGVNS. Trimming took 0 bases from V and 7 from J, leaving 10 bases between them. The CDR3 has 14 residues. CDR3 sequence (DNA): TGTGCCAGCAGTGAATATCGGTACGGGCAGCCCCAGCATTTT. Amino acids: CASSEYRYGQPQHF. The full variable domain, rest sourced from reference TRBV25-1 and TRBJ1-5, is EADIYQTPRYLVIGTGKKITLECSQTMGHDKMYWYQQDPGMELHLIHYSYGVNSTEKGDLSSESTVSRIRTEHFPLTLESARPSHTSQYLCASSEYRYGQPQHFGDGTRLSIL.